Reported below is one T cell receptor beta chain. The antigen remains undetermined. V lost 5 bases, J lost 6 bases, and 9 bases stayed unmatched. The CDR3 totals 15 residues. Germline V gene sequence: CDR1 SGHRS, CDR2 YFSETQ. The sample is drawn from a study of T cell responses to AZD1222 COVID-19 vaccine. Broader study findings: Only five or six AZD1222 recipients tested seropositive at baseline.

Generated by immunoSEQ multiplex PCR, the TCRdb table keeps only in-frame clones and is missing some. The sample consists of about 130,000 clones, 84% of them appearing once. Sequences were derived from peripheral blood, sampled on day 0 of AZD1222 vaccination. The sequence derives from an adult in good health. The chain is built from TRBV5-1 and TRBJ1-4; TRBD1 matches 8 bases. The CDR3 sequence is CASSSSGTGDEKLFF. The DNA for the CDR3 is TGCGCCAGCAGTTCGTCCGGGACAGGAGATGAAAAACTGTTTTTT. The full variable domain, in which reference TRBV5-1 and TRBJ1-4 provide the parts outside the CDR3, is KAGVTQTPRYLIKTRGQQVTLSCSPISGHRSVSWYQQTPGQGLQFLFEYFSETQRNKGNFPGRFSGRQFSNSRSEMNVSTLELGDSALYLCASSSSGTGDEKLFFGSGTQLSVL.